This TCR beta chain was identified in a study of T cell responses to AZD1222 COVID-19 vaccine. Study-wide context: Pooling of second doses given at about 4 or about 12 weeks was done. Study results and caveats: Donors were largely white British and mainly female; clonal diversity was possibly underestimated. Across spike, vaccine-associated CD4 TCRs were found, dominant at 160-218 and 743-854.

The repertoire was sequenced with immunoSEQ multiplex PCR; TCRdb's copy has only in-frame clones and lacks some. The profile shows tens of thousands of clones, about 87% of them singletons. Germline V gene lookup returns CDR1 GTSNPN and CDR2 SVGIG (reference sequence). This CDR3 spans 12 amino acids. V lost 5 bases and J lost 5; bases outside the gene matches: 1. As regards this clone: The antigen is not known.

The chain has TRBV30 and TRBJ2-1, with 9 bases lining up with TRBD2. Sequences were derived from peripheral blood, sampled on day 0 of AZD1222 vaccination. The source of this sequence is an adult in good health. In nucleotides, the CDR3 is TGTGCCTGGGCGGGGGGGCACAATGAGCAGTTCTTC. It specifies CAWAGGHNEQFF.